This TCR beta chain originates from a study of blood T cell repertoires in COVID-19 (dated by TCRdb to the early 2020s). For the wider study: Samples covering the acute and convalescent phases of COVID-19 were provided by collaborators in the United States, Italy and Spain. The prospective study material was composed of cDNA or gDNA derived from T cells, B-cell-depleted T cells, or PBMCs. Subjects who had been exposed to COVID-19, were actively infected with it, or had recovered from it provided the deeply sampled blood TCRbeta repertoires that made up the dataset. A freely available public database, intended as a resource for researchers studying the immune response to SARS-CoV-2, is where the repertoires were released. The samples were drawn from the first 160 participants of the ongoing ImmuneRACE study and from 1,200 or so subjects provided by 6 global collaborators. Nearly every sample came with metadata listing a de-identified subject ID, COVID-19 status, age in years and sex. Where HLA class I and class II types were available, the types were taken from metadata supplied by the sample provider, not from assay-based typing.

The collaborating institutions used their own protocols to collect whole blood in K2EDTA tubes. For TCRbeta analysis, collaborators shipped samples as frozen whole blood, isolated PBMCs, or DNA extracted from either of those sample types. General findings and caveats noted by the study authors: The quantity of clinical and demographic metadata differed by source and by participant and was supplied without curation.

As for this clone: The antigen it binds to is not known. Per-base quality was not reported, and no clone a single base away is much larger than it.

Trimming accounts for 3 bases at V and 2 bases at J, while the number of junction bases matched to no gene is 4. The CDR3 starts with the cysteine, ends with the phenylalanine, and has 15 residues. The DNA shown is the 45-base CDR3, in frame from base 1. The germline V gene (reference sequence) supplies CDR1 GTSNPN and CDR2 SVGIG. TCRbeta CDR3 regions were amplified from genomic DNA by means of the immunoSEQ Assay, a bias-controlled multiplex PCR. Concerning the study's data processing: The number of nucleated cells in each sample was estimated by amplification of reference gene primers within the assay. To quantify the absolute abundance of each unique TCRbeta CDR3 rearrangement, sequence reads were collapsed and filtered. Productive Simpson clonality was computed per sample as the square root of Simpson's diversity index over productive rearrangements. In its TCRdb copy, this immuneACCESS table keeps in-frame sequences only and misses some clones. Where compared with another copy, unresolved V genes explain less than half of these, and the others have no known cause. For V, J and clone size, that table is used; D and trimming come from the DNA. The table for this sample lists 95,000 to 110,000 clones; 84% of them were counted only once. Jointly, the top ten make up roughly 4.3% of the sample.

The receptor comes from a human donor in a cohort sampled during active COVID-19. The V and J genes are TRBV30 and TRBJ2-1, and 10 junction bases match TRBD2. Input material: peripheral blood. The nucleotides are TGTGCCTGGAGGCTTCTAGCGGGAGCCTACAATGAGCAGTTCTTC. Translation gives CAWRLLAGAYNEQFF.